These T cell receptor beta chains were read from a single sample in a study of response to subunit inactivated influenza vaccine. TCRdb processed the RT-PCR reads anew with MiXCR; each CDR3 protein has one entry. The sample lists 450,000 to 600,000 distinct CDR3 sequences, around 7.9% occurring once. The sequencing here drew on PBMCs from blood, taken approximately 25 months after vaccination. The receptors derive from a man between 45 and 75 years old who received an inactivated influenza vaccine. Both conserved end residues are part of each CDR3. A D gene is named only where the DNA matches it firmly. For some rows the clone size is stated as once, few or many, or as a class when expanded; others skip it.

V gene: TRBV7-9
D gene: .
J gene: TRBJ2-3
clone size: many
CDR3 protein: CASSGVGADTQYF
CDR3 DNA: TGTGCCAGCAGCGGAGTAGGTGCAGATACGCAGTATTTT

V gene: TRBV7-9
D gene: TRBD2
J gene: TRBJ2-7
clone size: .
CDR3 protein: CASSRRLAAAYEQYF
CDR3 DNA: TGTGCCAGCAGCCGTCGACTAGCGGCAGCCTACGAGCAGTACTTC

V gene: TRBV20-1
D gene: .
J gene: TRBJ2-7
clone size: .
CDR3 protein: CSARDHVSYEQYF
CDR3 DNA: TGCAGTGCTAGAGATCACGTGTCCTACGAGCAGTACTTC

V gene: TRBV5-1
D gene: TRBD1
J gene: TRBJ2-7
clone size: few
CDR3 protein: CASSLTTGFLDEQYF
CDR3 DNA: TGCGCCAGCAGCTTGACGACAGGGTTCTTAGACGAGCAGTACTTC

V gene: TRBV7-9
D gene: .
J gene: TRBJ2-7
clone size: .
CDR3 protein: CASSLAPGSSYEQYF
CDR3 DNA: TGTGCCAGCAGCTTAGCCCCAGGTAGCTCCTACGAGCAGTACTTC

V gene: TRBV5-6
D gene: .
J gene: TRBJ2-7
clone size: .
CDR3 protein: CASRPGGLRGEQYF
CDR3 DNA: TGTGCCAGCCGCCCCGGGGGCCTCCGAGGCGAGCAGTACTTC

V gene: TRBV6-5
D gene: TRBD2
J gene: TRBJ2-1
clone size: few
CDR3 protein: CASSYSIMTSGTGEQFF
CDR3 DNA: TGTGCCAGCAGTTACTCGATTATGACTAGCGGGACTGGTGAGCAGTTCTTC

V gene: TRBV5-1
D gene: .
J gene: TRBJ2-7
clone size: many
CDR3 protein: CASSLRTVKRYEQYF
CDR3 DNA: TGCGCCAGCAGCTTGAGGACGGTGAAACGCTACGAGCAGTACTTC

V gene: TRBV6-2/TRBV6-3
D gene: TRBD1
J gene: TRBJ1-5
clone size: .
CDR3 protein: CASSTPGQGRLPQHF
CDR3 DNA: TGTGCCAGCAGTACTCCGGGACAGGGGCGGCTGCCCCAGCATTTT

V gene: TRBV6-1
D gene: TRBD1
J gene: TRBJ1-2
clone size: few
CDR3 protein: CASSGGGTGGIYGYTF
CDR3 DNA: TGTGCCAGCAGTGGCGGCGGGACAGGGGGAATCTATGGCTACACCTTC

V gene: TRBV21-1
D gene: .
J gene: TRBJ2-7
clone size: many
CDR3 protein: CASAYSGAPLYEQYF
CDR3 DNA: TGTGCCAGCGCTTATTCAGGGGCCCCACTCTACGAGCAGTACTTC

V gene: TRBV29-1
D gene: TRBD1
J gene: TRBJ1-2
clone size: .
CDR3 protein: CSVDISRGHGYTF
CDR3 DNA: TGCAGCGTTGACATCTCAAGGGGGCACGGCTACACCTTC

V gene: TRBV4-2
D gene: TRBD2
J gene: TRBJ2-1
clone size: few
CDR3 protein: CASSPKTSGRRFF
CDR3 DNA: TGTGCCAGCAGCCCAAAGACTAGCGGGAGGAGGTTCTTC

V gene: TRBV11-2
D gene: TRBD2
J gene: TRBJ2-7
clone size: .
CDR3 protein: CASSWTSGPGEQYF
CDR3 DNA: TGTGCCAGCAGCTGGACTAGCGGGCCCGGCGAGCAGTACTTC

V gene: TRBV7-2
D gene: .
J gene: TRBJ2-4
clone size: few
CDR3 protein: CASSPTSTVPGIQYF
CDR3 DNA: TGTGCCAGCAGCCCGACCTCGACAGTTCCGGGCATTCAGTACTTC

V gene: TRBV7-2
D gene: TRBD1
J gene: TRBJ1-1
clone size: .
CDR3 protein: CASSLSTGWATEAFF
CDR3 DNA: TGTGCCAGCAGCTTGTCGACAGGGTGGGCCACTGAAGCTTTCTTT

V gene: TRBV28
D gene: .
J gene: TRBJ1-1
clone size: .
CDR3 protein: CASRYPSSGRRGEAFF
CDR3 DNA: TGTGCCAGCAGGTACCCCTCAAGTGGGCGGCGTGGTGAAGCTTTCTTT

V gene: TRBV20-1
D gene: .
J gene: TRBJ2-5
clone size: many
CDR3 protein: CSARDPYIQGGIGPRQETQYF
CDR3 DNA: TGCAGTGCTAGAGATCCCTATATACAGGGGGGGATAGGCCCCCGGCAAGAGACCCAGTACTTC

V gene: TRBV6-6
D gene: .
J gene: TRBJ2-7
clone size: few
CDR3 protein: CASSQVPSYEQYF
CDR3 DNA: TGTGCCAGCAGCCAGGTCCCTTCCTACGAGCAGTACTTC

V gene: TRBV4-3
D gene: .
J gene: TRBJ1-4
clone size: many
CDR3 protein: CASSHGQLGKLFF
CDR3 DNA: TGCGCCAGCAGCCACGGACAGTTGGGAAAACTGTTTTTT

V gene: TRBV4-3
D gene: .
J gene: TRBJ2-1
clone size: .
CDR3 protein: CASSLGVADLGNEQFF
CDR3 DNA: TGCGCCAGCAGCCTAGGAGTAGCGGACTTGGGGAATGAGCAGTTCTTC

V gene: TRBV6-1
D gene: .
J gene: TRBJ1-4
clone size: many
CDR3 protein: CASSERATNEKLFF
CDR3 DNA: TGTGCCAGCAGTGAGCGAGCAACTAATGAAAAACTGTTTTTT

V gene: TRBV6-1
D gene: TRBD2
J gene: TRBJ2-2
clone size: many
CDR3 protein: CASSERPPSGRTRTGELFF
CDR3 DNA: TGTGCCAGCAGTGAAAGACCGCCTAGCGGGAGGACAAGGACCGGGGAGCTGTTTTTT

V gene: TRBV12-3/TRBV12-4
D gene: .
J gene: TRBJ1-1
clone size: .
CDR3 protein: CASRWTSYTEAFF
CDR3 DNA: TGTGCCAGCAGGTGGACATCGTACACTGAAGCTTTCTTT

V gene: TRBV4-1
D gene: .
J gene: TRBJ1-4
clone size: many
CDR3 protein: CASSRTGPNEKLFF
CDR3 DNA: TGCGCCAGCAGCCGGACCGGGCCTAATGAAAAACTGTTTTTT

V gene: TRBV7-2
D gene: TRBD1
J gene: TRBJ1-6
clone size: many
CDR3 protein: CASSLTGTGLESLHF
CDR3 DNA: TGTGCCAGCAGCTTAACCGGGACAGGGCTAGAATCCCTCCACTTT

V gene: TRBV15
D gene: TRBD1
J gene: TRBJ1-4
clone size: many
CDR3 protein: CATSRGQGAVGNEKLFF
CDR3 DNA: TGTGCCACCAGCAGAGGACAGGGGGCCGTGGGTAATGAAAAACTGTTTTTT

V gene: TRBV29-1
D gene: TRBD2
J gene: TRBJ2-6
clone size: few
CDR3 protein: CSVVGLAGANVLTF
CDR3 DNA: TGCAGCGTTGTAGGACTAGCAGGGGCCAACGTCCTGACTTTC

V gene: TRBV11-2
D gene: TRBD1
J gene: TRBJ2-4
clone size: .
CDR3 protein: CASSYPDRVGDIQYF
CDR3 DNA: TGTGCCAGCAGCTACCCGGACAGGGTGGGTGACATTCAGTACTTC

V gene: TRBV7-2
D gene: .
J gene: TRBJ1-5
clone size: few
CDR3 protein: CASSLVDSQPQHF
CDR3 DNA: TGTGCCAGCAGCTTAGTGGATTCTCAGCCCCAGCATTTT

V gene: TRBV5-5
D gene: .
J gene: TRBJ2-1
clone size: many
CDR3 protein: CASTIWAEAYNEQFF
CDR3 DNA: TGTGCCAGCACCATCTGGGCGGAGGCCTACAATGAGCAGTTCTTC

V gene: TRBV2
D gene: TRBD1
J gene: TRBJ2-3
clone size: few
CDR3 protein: CASSPLGTGVADTQYF
CDR3 DNA: TGTGCCAGCAGCCCCCTGGGGACAGGGGTCGCAGATACGCAGTATTTT

V gene: TRBV20-1
D gene: TRBD1
J gene: TRBJ1-5
clone size: .
CDR3 protein: CSASGTGSSNQPQHF
CDR3 DNA: TGCAGTGCTAGTGGGACAGGGAGTAGCAATCAGCCCCAGCATTTT

V gene: TRBV10-3
D gene: .
J gene: TRBJ1-2
clone size: many
CDR3 protein: CAISESPTGAIRLNYGYTF
CDR3 DNA: TGTGCCATCAGTGAGTCGCCGACCGGGGCAATACGTCTTAACTATGGCTACACCTTC

V gene: TRBV10-1
D gene: .
J gene: TRBJ1-6
clone size: few
CDR3 protein: CASSENPRNSPLHF
CDR3 DNA: TGCGCCAGCAGTGAAAACCCGAGGAATTCACCCCTCCACTTT

V gene: TRBV11-2
D gene: .
J gene: TRBJ2-7
clone size: few
CDR3 protein: CASRKAPLRGTSYEQYF
CDR3 DNA: TGTGCCAGCAGAAAGGCCCCTCTGAGGGGGACTTCCTACGAGCAGTACTTC

V gene: TRBV12-3/TRBV12-4
D gene: TRBD1
J gene: TRBJ1-5
clone size: few
CDR3 protein: CASGETGQHNQPQHF
CDR3 DNA: TGTGCCAGCGGCGAAACGGGACAGCACAATCAGCCCCAGCATTTT

V gene: TRBV7-2
D gene: TRBD2
J gene: TRBJ2-7
clone size: few
CDR3 protein: CASSLARAGVLEQYF
CDR3 DNA: TGTGCCAGCAGCTTAGCGCGAGCGGGGGTCCTCGAGCAGTACTTC

V gene: TRBV5-4
D gene: TRBD2
J gene: TRBJ2-3
clone size: few
CDR3 protein: CASSQRGSDTQYF
CDR3 DNA: TGTGCCAGCAGCCAGCGGGGGTCGGATACGCAGTATTTT

V gene: TRBV5-1
D gene: TRBD1
J gene: TRBJ2-1
clone size: few
CDR3 protein: CASSLAQGESYNEQFF
CDR3 DNA: TGCGCCAGCAGCTTGGCCCAGGGGGAGTCCTACAATGAGCAGTTCTTC

V gene: TRBV20-1
D gene: TRBD1
J gene: TRBJ1-5
clone size: many
CDR3 protein: CSARAPRTGNNQPQHF
CDR3 DNA: TGCAGTGCTAGAGCCCCTAGGACAGGGAACAATCAGCCCCAGCATTTT

V gene: TRBV7-9
D gene: .
J gene: TRBJ1-4
clone size: .
CDR3 protein: CASTPLGPDFGLFF
CDR3 DNA: TGTGCCAGCACCCCGTTGGGGCCCGATTTTGGACTGTTTTTT

V gene: TRBV6-5
D gene: .
J gene: TRBJ1-1
clone size: many
CDR3 protein: CASSYSNGRTEAFF
CDR3 DNA: TGTGCCAGCAGTTACTCAAACGGCCGCACTGAAGCTTTCTTT

V gene: TRBV7-6
D gene: TRBD1
J gene: TRBJ1-1
clone size: few
CDR3 protein: CASSLGPGTGTTEAFF
CDR3 DNA: TGTGCCAGCAGCTTAGGACCCGGGACAGGGACCACTGAAGCTTTCTTT

V gene: TRBV29-1
D gene: .
J gene: TRBJ2-1
clone size: few
CDR3 protein: CSVGPRLLVQSGQFF
CDR3 DNA: TGCAGCGTTGGTCCGCGGCTGTTGGTGCAATCTGGGCAGTTCTTC

V gene: TRBV5-5
D gene: .
J gene: TRBJ1-5
clone size: many
CDR3 protein: CASSLEWANQPQHF
CDR3 DNA: TGTGCCAGCAGCTTGGAGTGGGCCAATCAGCCCCAGCATTTT

V gene: TRBV5-5
D gene: .
J gene: TRBJ2-3
clone size: few
CDR3 protein: CASSLAWALTDTQYF
CDR3 DNA: TGTGCCAGCAGCTTGGCCTGGGCCTTGACAGATACGCAGTATTTT

V gene: TRBV20-1
D gene: TRBD1
J gene: TRBJ1-1
clone size: few
CDR3 protein: CSASPGQARDTEAFF
CDR3 DNA: TGCAGTGCTAGCCCGGGACAGGCTAGGGACACTGAAGCTTTCTTT

V gene: TRBV6-1
D gene: TRBD2
J gene: TRBJ2-5
clone size: many
CDR3 protein: CASSGAVSGTGETQYF
CDR3 DNA: TGTGCCAGCAGTGGGGCGGTTAGCGGGACGGGGGAGACCCAGTACTTC

V gene: TRBV5-1
D gene: TRBD2
J gene: TRBJ2-7
clone size: .
CDR3 protein: CASSVGTSGGLYEQYF
CDR3 DNA: TGCGCCAGCAGCGTAGGGACTAGCGGGGGTCTCTACGAGCAGTACTTC

V gene: TRBV30
D gene: TRBD1
J gene: TRBJ2-7
clone size: .
CDR3 protein: CAWSRDRAYEQYF
CDR3 DNA: TGTGCCTGGAGCCGGGACAGGGCCTACGAGCAGTACTTC

V gene: TRBV2
D gene: .
J gene: TRBJ2-1
clone size: few
CDR3 protein: CASMAQGLHNEQFF
CDR3 DNA: TGTGCCAGCATGGCGCAGGGACTTCACAATGAGCAGTTCTTC

V gene: TRBV6-1
D gene: .
J gene: TRBJ2-3
clone size: many
CDR3 protein: CASSEKDTQYF
CDR3 DNA: TGTGCCAGCAGTGAGAAGGATACGCAGTATTTT

V gene: TRBV28
D gene: .
J gene: TRBJ2-1
clone size: .
CDR3 protein: CASSLSPPMGNEQFF
CDR3 DNA: TGTGCCAGCAGTTTATCGCCCCCAATGGGCAATGAGCAGTTCTTC

V gene: TRBV20-1
D gene: .
J gene: TRBJ2-2
clone size: few
CDR3 protein: CSAQQTTGTGELFF
CDR3 DNA: TGCAGTGCTCAGCAGACCACGGGCACCGGGGAGCTGTTTTTT

V gene: TRBV7-2
D gene: .
J gene: TRBJ1-1
clone size: many
CDR3 protein: CASSLDGGALTEAFF
CDR3 DNA: TGTGCCAGCAGCTTAGATGGGGGGGCGTTGACTGAAGCTTTCTTT

V gene: TRBV7-2
D gene: .
J gene: TRBJ2-7
clone size: .
CDR3 protein: CASSLEYRVDEQYF
CDR3 DNA: TGTGCCAGCAGCTTAGAGTACAGGGTAGACGAGCAGTACTTC

V gene: TRBV19
D gene: .
J gene: TRBJ2-6
clone size: .
CDR3 protein: CASRIMAGANVLTF
CDR3 DNA: TGTGCCAGTAGAATTATGGCTGGGGCCAACGTCCTGACTTTC